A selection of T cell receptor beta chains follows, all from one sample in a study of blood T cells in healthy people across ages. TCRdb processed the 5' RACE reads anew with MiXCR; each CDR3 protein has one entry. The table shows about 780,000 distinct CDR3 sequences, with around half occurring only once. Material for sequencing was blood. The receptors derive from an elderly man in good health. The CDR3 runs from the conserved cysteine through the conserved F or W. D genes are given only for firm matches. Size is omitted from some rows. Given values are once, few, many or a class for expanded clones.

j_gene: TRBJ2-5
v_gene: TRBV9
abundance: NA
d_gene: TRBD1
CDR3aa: CASSRDRSQETQYF

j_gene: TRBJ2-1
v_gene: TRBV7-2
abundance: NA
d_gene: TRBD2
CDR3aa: CASSFPTSGGTTSSYNEQFF

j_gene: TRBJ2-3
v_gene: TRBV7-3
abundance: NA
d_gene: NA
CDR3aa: CASSSDLSTDTQYF

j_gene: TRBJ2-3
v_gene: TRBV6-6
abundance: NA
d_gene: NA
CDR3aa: CASSYSTRAFTDTQYF

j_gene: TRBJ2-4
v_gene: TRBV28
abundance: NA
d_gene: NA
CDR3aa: CASNKGGSAKNIQYF

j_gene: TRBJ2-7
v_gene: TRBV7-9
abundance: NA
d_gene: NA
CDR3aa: CASNSRAGSFGEQYF

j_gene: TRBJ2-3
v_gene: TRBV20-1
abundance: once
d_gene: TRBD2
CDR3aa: CSATGLAGPSTDTQYF

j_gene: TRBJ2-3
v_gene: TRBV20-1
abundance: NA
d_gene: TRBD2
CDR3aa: CSGPLAGVYDTQYF

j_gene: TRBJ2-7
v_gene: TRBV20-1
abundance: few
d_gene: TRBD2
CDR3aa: CSASGRAGDEQYF

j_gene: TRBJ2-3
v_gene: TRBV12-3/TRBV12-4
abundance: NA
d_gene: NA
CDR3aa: CASSLWRANTDTQYF